This entry lists 5 T cell receptor beta chains sequenced from one sample in a study of T cells in Graves' hyperthyroidism and ophthalmopathy. Regions amplified from RNA transcripts were the TCR beta CDR3 regions. Primed by the HTBI set, a first-round RT-PCR was run on the TCR CDR3. TCRdb reanalysed the multiplex PCR reads using MiXCR and keeps one entry per CDR3 protein. Among 500,000 to 650,000 distinct CDR3 sequences, about 14% were seen once, and the ten largest hold 11% to 15%. The sequenced sample consisted of blood. These receptors were collected from a woman between 40 and 55 years old with Graves' hyperthyroidism.

This clonotype was seen ten or more times. The chain carries TRBV11-2 and TRBJ1-1; 7 bases fit TRBD1. Germline values: CDR1 SGHAT, CDR2 FQNNGV. The V segment lost 1 base and the J segment 4 bases; nucleotides outside the gene matches: 9. The CDR3 runs to 16 residues. The CDR3 coding sequence is TGTGCCAGCAGCTTAGCGATAGGGGGCGAGAGCACTGAAGCTTTCTTT. It specifies CASSLAIGGESTEAFF.

This clonotype was counted only a few times. J is TRBJ2-4 and V is TRBV12-3 or TRBV12-4; D gene ambiguous. The CDR3 loop spans 12 amino acids. Trimming removed 6 bases at V and 1 base at J, with 4 bases between. The DNA of the CDR3 is TGTGCCAGCAGCAGGGCCAAAAACATTCAGTACTTC. This encodes CASSRAKNIQYF.

This clonotype has just a few counts. The genes are TRBV4-1 and TRBJ1-1; D call uncertain. The CDR3 is 15 residues long. Between the trimmed V and J ends, which lost 0 bases and 5 bases, there was a span of 13 bases. Per the germline V gene, CDR1 is MGHRA and CDR2 is YSYEKL. CDR3 nucleotides: TGCGCCAGCAGCCAAGATCCGGCGGGGAATACTGAAGCTTTCTTT. This codes for CASSQDPAGNTEAFF.

This clonotype was counted at least ten times. The rearrangement links TRBV6-1 to TRBJ2-5; D not certain. CDR1 and CDR2 (germline): MNHNS, SASEGT. The CDR3 sequence is 17 residues long. V lost 2 bases and J 1 base, leaving 17 bases between the germline ends. The CDR3 here is CASSEIGPAAPQETQYF. As DNA, the CDR3 is TGTGCCAGCAGTGAAATAGGTCCAGCCGCACCCCAAGAGACCCAGTACTTC.

V usage is TRBV28 and J usage is TRBJ1-2, with 8 nucleotides matching TRBD1. Trimming took 6 bases from V and 4 from J; bases not matched to a gene: 10. CDR1 is MDHEN, CDR2 SYDVKM, per germline. This CDR3 is 15 amino acids long. The DNA for the CDR3 is TGTGCCAGCAGGAATCACAGGGGGGTAACCTATGGCTACACCTTC. Amino acids: CASRNHRGVTYGYTF.